The entry below gives a single TCR beta chain sequence along with its context. Its antigen is unknown. The CDR3 runs to 16 residues. The trim removed 5 bases at V and 1 base at J, leaving 7 bases unmatched. The germline gives CDR1 PRHDT, CDR2 FYEKMQ (reference sequence). This record belongs to a study of cytomegalovirus exposure and HLA in healthy donors. The study's findings and limits: Most TCR beta V segments were productive about 90% or about 30% of the time in an earlier analysis.

Researchers ran the PCR with 60 Vbeta and 13 Jbeta primers. Sequencing used immunoSEQ multiplex PCR; TCRdb keeps in-frame clones, though not all of them. The table has 150,000 to 200,000 clones, around three quarters seen once. V and J are TRBV13 and TRBJ1-1; 10 bases line up with TRBD1. The receptor's source is a woman aged 25 to 39 in good health and CMV-seronegative. Sequencing was carried out using PBMCs. CDR3 coding DNA: TGTGCCAGCAGCACGCGACAGGGGGCTTGGAACACTGAAGCTTTCTTT. It translates to CASSTRQGAWNTEAFF. Filled out from reference TRBV13 and TRBJ1-1, the complete variable domain reads AAGVIQSPRHLIKEKRETATLKCYPIPRHDTVYWYQQGPGQDPQFLISFYEKMQSDKGSIPDRFSAQQFSDYHSELNMSSLELGDSALYFCASSTRQGAWNTEAFFGQGTRLTVV.